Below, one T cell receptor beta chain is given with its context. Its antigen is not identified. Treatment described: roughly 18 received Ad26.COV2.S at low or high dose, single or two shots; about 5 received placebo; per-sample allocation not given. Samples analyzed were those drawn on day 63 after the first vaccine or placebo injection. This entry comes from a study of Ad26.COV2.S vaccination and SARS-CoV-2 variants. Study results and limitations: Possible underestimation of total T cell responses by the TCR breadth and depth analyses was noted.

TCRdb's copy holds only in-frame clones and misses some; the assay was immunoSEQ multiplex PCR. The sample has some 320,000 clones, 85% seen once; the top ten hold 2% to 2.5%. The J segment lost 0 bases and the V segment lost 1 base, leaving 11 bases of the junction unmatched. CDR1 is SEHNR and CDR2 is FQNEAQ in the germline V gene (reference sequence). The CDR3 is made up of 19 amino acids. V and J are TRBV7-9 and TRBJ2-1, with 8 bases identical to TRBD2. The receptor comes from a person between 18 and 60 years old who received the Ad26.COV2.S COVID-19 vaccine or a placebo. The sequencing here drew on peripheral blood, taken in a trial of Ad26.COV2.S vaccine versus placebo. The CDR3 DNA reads TGTGCCAGCAGCTTAGTGTCTGGCGGGGGGACCCACTCCTACAATGAGCAGTTCTTC. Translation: CASSLVSGGGTHSYNEQFF.